These 2 T cell receptor beta chains originate from one sample sequenced in a study of OX40 agonist ivuxolimab in advanced cancers. The repertoire was sequenced with immunoSEQ multiplex PCR; TCRdb's copy has only in-frame clones and lacks some. The sample holds just over 25,000 clones, about 86% seen once. This specimen consisted of CD4+ or CD8+ T cells sorted from blood, obtained in a trial of the OX40 agonist ivuxolimab. These receptors were taken from an adult with an advanced solid tumor such as melanoma, head and neck, liver or kidney cancer.

The rearrangement joins TRBV7-9 to TRBJ2-5, with D perhaps matching TRBD2 (6 bases). The CDR3 totals 16 residues. V was cut by 4 bases and J by 3 bases, with 18 bases left in between. From germline, CDR1 is SEHNR and CDR2 FQNEAQ (reference sequence). CDR3 bases: TGTGCCAGCAGCTCACTGACTAGTGGCGATGAAGAGACCCAGTACTTC. It specifies CASSSLTSGDEETQYF.

The genes are TRBV5-8 and TRBJ2-7, with 9 bases fitting TRBD1. Looked up from germline, CDR1 is SGHTS and CDR2 is YDEGEE. The ends lost 0 bases at V and 3 bases at J; junction bases unmatched: 1. There are 14 residues in the CDR3. CDR3 in amino acids: CASSLDRGHYEQYF. CDR3 nucleotide sequence: TGTGCCAGCAGCTTGGACAGGGGGCACTACGAGCAGTACTTC.